Below are 5 T cell receptor beta chains sequenced from a single sample in a study of regulatory T cells in long-lasting Graves disease. Stated time point: newly diagnosed GD, antithyroid drugs for less than 3 months. PBMCs provided the RNA from which the TCR library was made. To make TCR beta libraries, researchers used iRepertoire HTBI primers and Arm-PCR of CDR3 regions. One entry per CDR3 protein results from TCRdb running MiXCR on the multiplex PCR reads. The data contain around 450,000 distinct CDR3 sequences, over 14% of them singletons. This sample also appeared in a second study, on T cells in Graves' hyperthyroidism and ophthalmopathy.

This sample comprised peripheral blood mononuclear cells (PBMCs), obtained at new diagnosis, from a patient treated with antithyroid drugs. All receptors derive from a woman aged 40 to 55 with Graves disease.

The genes are TRBV9 and TRBJ2-1, with a possible D match to TRBD1 (5 bases). Deletions cut 0 bases from V and 4 bases from J, with 11 bases between. Germline lookup yields CDR1 SGDLS and CDR2 YYNGEE. CDR3 length: 15 amino acids. The CDR3: CASSVGDSAYNEQFF. For the CDR3, the DNA is TGTGCCAGCAGCGTAGGCGACAGCGCATACAATGAGCAGTTCTTC. Variable domain in full (rest from reference TRBV9 and TRBJ2-1): DSGVTQTPKHLITATGQRVTLRCSPRSGDLSVYWYQQSLDQGLQFLIQYYNGEERAKGNILERFSAQQFPDLHSELNLSSLELGDSALYFCASSVGDSAYNEQFFGPGTRLTVL.

The chain couples TRBV3-1 to TRBJ2-7; tentative D call: TRBD2 (6 bases). Germline CDR1 reads LGHDT; CDR2 reads YNNKEL (reference sequence). This CDR3 has 13 residues. Trimming took off 7 bases at V and 8 bases at J, with 18 bases between the two ends. The CDR3 spells CASKGASAFQQYF. CDR3 DNA: TGTGCCAGCAAAGGGGCTAGCGCTTTTCAGCAGTACTTC.

The rearrangement uses TRBV19 and TRBJ2-3; possibly TRBD2 for D (6 bases). The germline V gene encodes CDR1 LNHDA and CDR2 SQIVND (reference sequence). Between the trimmed V and J ends, which lost 5 bases and 0 bases, there was a span of 12 bases. This CDR3 region has 15 residues. CDR3 amino acids: CASSDPRGSTDTQYF. CDR3 DNA: TGTGCCAGTAGTGACCCCCGGGGGAGCACAGATACGCAGTATTTT.

This clonotype came up once. A read error may explain this, as a much larger clone is one base away. This chain uses TRBV30 with TRBJ2-1; TRBD2 matches at 7 bases. Germline V lookup: CDR1 GTSNPN, CDR2 SVGIG (reference sequence). J was trimmed by 0 bases and V by 2 bases; bases with no gene match: 13. This CDR3 contains 18 residues. The CDR3 protein is CAWSTHRTGGSSYNEQFF. CDR3 DNA sequence: TGTGCCTGGAGTACGCATCGGACTGGCGGGAGCTCCTACAATGAGCAGTTCTTC.

The chain couples TRBV19 to TRBJ1-2; D is ambiguous. The CDR3 is 16 residues long. V gave up 6 bases and J gave up 8 bases, with 25 bases separating them. The germline V gene has CDR1 LNHDA and CDR2 SQIVND (reference sequence). The CDR3 here is CASRFWEAFADSGYTF. The CDR3 DNA follows: TGTGCCAGTAGATTTTGGGAAGCCTTTGCTGACTCCGGCTACACCTTC. The full variable domain, completed using reference TRBV19 and TRBJ1-2, is DGGITQSPKYLFRKEGQNVTLSCEQNLNHDAMYWYRQDPGQGLRLIYYSQIVNDFQKGDIAEGYSVSREKKESFPLTVTSAQKNPTAFYLCASRFWEAFADSGYTFGSGTRLTVV.